These 11 T cell receptor beta chains share one sample of origin, sequenced in a study of human T cells and chemical hapten exposure. MiXCR, applied by TCRdb to the RACE reads, yields one record per CDR3 protein. The top ten clones hold around 3% of a sample with approximately 120,000 distinct CDR3 sequences, 9.2% of them seen once. Time point defined: patch test 2, 6 weeks after DPC sensitization. Regarding treatment: therapeutic diphenylcyclopropenone sensitization with weekly scalp DPC. The starting material was whole blood, obtained in connection with sensitization to the hapten diphenylcyclopropenone (DPC). The receptors shown here come from a woman in her 40s with alopecia areata. Some clones in this sample may be carry-over from other donors' samples.

V gene TRBV7-2 combines with J gene TRBJ2-1; 8 bases are a match to TRBD2. V trimming: 5 bases; J trimming: 8 bases; junction bases outside the gene matches: 23. This CDR3 region has 19 residues. From germline, CDR1 is SGHTA and CDR2 FQGNSA. For the CDR3, the DNA is TGTGCCAGCAGCCCCCGAGGCGCCGGGGGGGCCGAAAATCAGTATGAGCAGTTCTTC. It encodes CASSPRGAGGAENQYEQFF.

In its sample, this clonotype was seen many times. The chain combines TRBV19 with TRBJ1-2; no definite D call. Germline V lookup: CDR1 LNHDA, CDR2 SQIVND (reference sequence). V gave up 3 bases and J gave up 4 bases, with 15 bases separating them. The CDR3 sequence is 15 residues long. The DNA for the CDR3 is TGTGCCAGTAGTATTGTGGCCAGCGGTAGCTATGGCTACACCTTC. It specifies CASSIVASGSYGYTF.

In this sample, this clonotype turned up a few times. The J gene is TRBJ1-1, the V gene TRBV18, with a weak D call TRBD1 (6 bases). CDR3 size: 14 residues. In germline, CDR1 is KGHSH, CDR2 LQKENI. Trimming took 6 bases from V and 2 from J, leaving 13 bases between them. In DNA form, the CDR3 reads TGTGCCAGCTCCCGGTCAGGGGTTAACACTGAAGCTTTCTTT. Residues: CASSRSGVNTEAFF.

This clonotype has at least ten counts. This rearrangement joins TRBV6-1 to TRBJ1-5; no clear D. The CDR3 covers 14 residues. V was shortened by 1 base and J by 5 bases, with 9 bases between the two germline ends. The germline CDR1 and CDR2 sequences are MNHNS and SASEGT. DNA of the CDR3: TGTGCCAGCAGTGAAGTCACAGTTGATCAGCCCCAGCATTTT. Amino acid sequence: CASSEVTVDQPQHF.

This clonotype came up many times. The chain uses TRBV12-3 or TRBV12-4 and TRBJ1-5; TRBD1 matches at 7 bases. With 6 bases clipped from V and 4 bases from J, the junction kept 3 bases outside the gene matches. The CDR3 contains 13 residues. CDR3 sequence: CASSLTGNQPQHF. Written as DNA, the CDR3 is TGTGCCAGCAGCCTGACAGGGAATCAGCCCCAGCATTTT.

This clonotype was recorded at least ten times. The chain recombines TRBV19 with TRBJ2-6; D might be TRBD1 or TRBD2, each matching 5 bases. V dropped 3 bases and J dropped 1 base, with 16 bases sitting between them. The CDR3 sequence is 18 residues long. Germline V gives CDR1 LNHDA, CDR2 SQIVND (reference sequence). The CDR3 is CASSMVYDSGSGANVLTF. CDR3 nucleotide sequence: TGTGCCAGTAGTATGGTTTATGACAGCGGATCTGGGGCCAACGTCCTGACTTTC. The variable domain in full, completed from reference TRBV19 and TRBJ2-6, reads DGGITQSPKYLFRKEGQNVTLSCEQNLNHDAMYWYRQDPGQGLRLIYYSQIVNDFQKGDIAEGYSVSREKKESFPLTVTSAQKNPTAFYLCASSMVYDSGSGANVLTFGAGSRLTVL.

This clonotype has a count of ten or more. This sequence joins TRBV28 and TRBJ1-5; 7 bases are shared with TRBD1. This CDR3 has 15 residues. The junction had 14 bases not matched to a gene; V was cut back by 6 bases and J by 9 bases. Germline loops: CDR1 MDHEN, CDR2 SYDVKM. The CDR3: CASRPLRQGPRPQHF. In DNA form, the CDR3 reads TGTGCCAGCAGGCCATTAAGACAGGGTCCTCGGCCCCAGCATTTT.

At least ten counts were recorded for this clonotype. The chain combines TRBV2 with TRBJ2-7, with TRBD1 matching 9 bases. This CDR3 spans 14 amino acids. Trimming removed 4 bases from V and 1 base from J; junction bases left unmatched: 2. Germline V gene data show CDR1 as SNHLY and CDR2 as FYNNEI. CDR3 in DNA: TGTGCCAGCAGTGGGGGGACAGGGTCCTACGAGCAGTACTTC. It translates to CASSGGTGSYEQYF.

This clonotype was counted between two and nine times. The chain couples TRBV3-1 to TRBJ1-5; unclear D gene. V was cut by 2 bases and J by 4 bases, with 6 bases left in between. From germline, CDR1 is LGHDT and CDR2 YNNKEL (reference sequence). The CDR3 contains 13 residues. This chain's CDR3 is CASSQMGNQPQHF. In DNA form, the CDR3 reads TGTGCCAGCAGCCAAATGGGGAATCAGCCCCAGCATTTT.

CDR3 DNA sequence: TGTGCCATCAAGGGAGTAGCGAACACCGGGGAGCTGTTTTTT. The encoded protein is CAIKGVANTGELFF. The J gene is TRBJ2-2, the V gene TRBV10-3; tentative D call: TRBD2 (5 bases). Germline V gene lookup returns CDR1 ENHRY and CDR2 SYGVKD. The CDR3 runs 14 residues. Trimming pared 7 bases from V and 0 bases from J, leaving 9 bases between.

The table lists this clonotype with a few counts. The rearrangement uses TRBV7-3 and TRBJ1-2, with D possibly being TRBD1 (5 bases). This CDR3 is built from 17 residues. The V gene lost 2 bases and the J gene lost 5 bases, with 21 bases spanning the gap. Germline assignment: CDR1 SGHTA and CDR2 FQGTGA. DNA of the CDR3: TGTGCCAGCAGCTTACTCGACCTGACAGCCGAAACATATGGCTACACCTTC. Protein sequence: CASSLLDLTAETYGYTF.